This T cell receptor (beta chain) was identified during a study of TIL therapy for anti-PD-1-resistant metastatic lung cancer. At the level of the study: Tumor harvest preceded PD-1/PD-L1 blockade, followed by nivolumab treatment. Tumors carried a median about 1.6 non-synonymous mutations per megabase. Findings and limits, study-wide: The baseline peripheral repertoire was partially replaced by infused TIL clonotypes that later decayed.

The CDR3 loop spans 14 amino acids. From germline, CDR1 is GTSNPN and CDR2 SVGIG (reference sequence). Trimming stripped 2 bases from V and 0 bases from J, with 9 bases between. The libraries were made with immunoSEQ v3. Libraries were sequenced to 1.5 million to 2.5 million read pairs (survey) or roughly 5-6 million (deep). Sequencing used immunoSEQ multiplex PCR; TCRdb keeps in-frame clones, though not all of them. This table holds roughly 16,000 clones, about 84% found once. Time point reported: pre-treatment sample, taken before nivolumab and TIL therapy. Remarks on this clone: The antigen is not known.

The V call is TRBV30, the J call TRBJ2-3; D may be TRBD2 (7 bases). The input for sequencing was blood, taken at baseline. This sequence was found in a person aged 25 to 85 with non-small cell lung cancer. CDR3 protein: CAWSRGASTDTQYF. As DNA, the CDR3 is TGTGCCTGGAGTCGGGGGGCTAGCACAGATACGCAGTATTTT.